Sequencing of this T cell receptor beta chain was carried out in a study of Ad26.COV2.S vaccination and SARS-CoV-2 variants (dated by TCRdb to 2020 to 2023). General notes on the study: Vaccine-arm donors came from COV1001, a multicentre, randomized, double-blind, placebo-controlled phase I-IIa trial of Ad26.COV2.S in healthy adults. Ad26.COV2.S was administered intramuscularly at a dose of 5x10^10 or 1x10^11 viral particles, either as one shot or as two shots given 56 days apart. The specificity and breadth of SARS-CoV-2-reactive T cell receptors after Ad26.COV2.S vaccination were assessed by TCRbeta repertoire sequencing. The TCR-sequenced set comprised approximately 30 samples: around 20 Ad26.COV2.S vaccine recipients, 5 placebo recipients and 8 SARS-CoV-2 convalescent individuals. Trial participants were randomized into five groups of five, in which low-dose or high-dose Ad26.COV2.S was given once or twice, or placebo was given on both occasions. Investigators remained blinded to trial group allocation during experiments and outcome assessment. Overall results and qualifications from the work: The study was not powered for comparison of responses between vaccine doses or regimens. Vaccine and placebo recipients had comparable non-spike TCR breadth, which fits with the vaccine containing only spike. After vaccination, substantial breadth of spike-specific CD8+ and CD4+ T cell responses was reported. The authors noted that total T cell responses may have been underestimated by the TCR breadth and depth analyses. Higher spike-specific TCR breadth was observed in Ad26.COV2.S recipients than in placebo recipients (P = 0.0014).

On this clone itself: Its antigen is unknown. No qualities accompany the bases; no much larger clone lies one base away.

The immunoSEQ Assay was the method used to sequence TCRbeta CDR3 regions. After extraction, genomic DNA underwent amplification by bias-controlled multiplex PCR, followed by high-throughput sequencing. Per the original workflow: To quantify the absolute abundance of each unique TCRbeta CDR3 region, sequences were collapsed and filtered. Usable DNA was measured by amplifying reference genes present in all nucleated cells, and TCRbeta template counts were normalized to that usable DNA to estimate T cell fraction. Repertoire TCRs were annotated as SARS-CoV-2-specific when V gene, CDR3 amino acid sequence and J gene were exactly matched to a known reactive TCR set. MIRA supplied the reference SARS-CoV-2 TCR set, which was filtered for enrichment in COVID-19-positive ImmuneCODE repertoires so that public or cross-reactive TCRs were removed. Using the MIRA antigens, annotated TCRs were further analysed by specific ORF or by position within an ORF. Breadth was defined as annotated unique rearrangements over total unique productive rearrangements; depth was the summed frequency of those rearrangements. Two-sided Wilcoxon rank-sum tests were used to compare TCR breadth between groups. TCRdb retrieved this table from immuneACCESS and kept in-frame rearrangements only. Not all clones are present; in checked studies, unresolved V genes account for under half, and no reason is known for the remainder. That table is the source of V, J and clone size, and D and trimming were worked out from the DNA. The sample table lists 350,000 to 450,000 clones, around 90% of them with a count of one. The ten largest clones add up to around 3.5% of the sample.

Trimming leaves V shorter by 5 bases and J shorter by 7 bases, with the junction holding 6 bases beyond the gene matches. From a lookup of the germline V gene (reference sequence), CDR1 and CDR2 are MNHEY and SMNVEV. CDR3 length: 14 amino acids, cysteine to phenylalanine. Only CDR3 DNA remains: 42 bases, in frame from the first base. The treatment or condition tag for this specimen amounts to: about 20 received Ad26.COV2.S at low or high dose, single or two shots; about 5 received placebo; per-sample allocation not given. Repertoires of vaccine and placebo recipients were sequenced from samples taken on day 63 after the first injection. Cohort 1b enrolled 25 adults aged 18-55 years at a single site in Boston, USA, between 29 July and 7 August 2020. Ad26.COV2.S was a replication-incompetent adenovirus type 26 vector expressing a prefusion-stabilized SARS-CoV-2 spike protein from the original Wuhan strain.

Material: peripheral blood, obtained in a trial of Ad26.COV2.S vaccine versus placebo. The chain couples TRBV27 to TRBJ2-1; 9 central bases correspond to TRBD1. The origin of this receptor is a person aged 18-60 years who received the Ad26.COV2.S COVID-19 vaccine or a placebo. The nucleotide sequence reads TGTGCCAGCAGTCCCTGGGACAGGGAAAATGAGCAGTTCTTC. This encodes CASSPWDRENEQFF.